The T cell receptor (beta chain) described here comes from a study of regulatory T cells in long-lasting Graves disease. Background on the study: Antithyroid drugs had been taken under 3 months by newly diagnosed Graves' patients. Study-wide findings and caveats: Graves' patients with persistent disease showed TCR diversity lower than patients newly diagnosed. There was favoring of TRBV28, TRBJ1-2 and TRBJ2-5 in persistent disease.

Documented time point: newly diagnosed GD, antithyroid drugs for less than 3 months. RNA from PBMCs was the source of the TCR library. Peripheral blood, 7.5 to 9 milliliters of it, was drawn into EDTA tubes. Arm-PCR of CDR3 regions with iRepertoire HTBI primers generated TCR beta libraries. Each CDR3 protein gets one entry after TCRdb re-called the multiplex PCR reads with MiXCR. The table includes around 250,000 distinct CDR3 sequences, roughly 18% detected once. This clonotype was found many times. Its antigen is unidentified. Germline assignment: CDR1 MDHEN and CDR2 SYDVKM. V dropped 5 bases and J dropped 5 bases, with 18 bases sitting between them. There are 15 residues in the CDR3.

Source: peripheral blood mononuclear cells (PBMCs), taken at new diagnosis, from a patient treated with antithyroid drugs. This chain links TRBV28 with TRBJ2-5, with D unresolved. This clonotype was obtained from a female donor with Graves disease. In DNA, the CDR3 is TGTGCCAGCAGTGATTCCCTCGGCCTAGGGGAGACCCAGTACTTC. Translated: CASSDSLGLGETQYF.